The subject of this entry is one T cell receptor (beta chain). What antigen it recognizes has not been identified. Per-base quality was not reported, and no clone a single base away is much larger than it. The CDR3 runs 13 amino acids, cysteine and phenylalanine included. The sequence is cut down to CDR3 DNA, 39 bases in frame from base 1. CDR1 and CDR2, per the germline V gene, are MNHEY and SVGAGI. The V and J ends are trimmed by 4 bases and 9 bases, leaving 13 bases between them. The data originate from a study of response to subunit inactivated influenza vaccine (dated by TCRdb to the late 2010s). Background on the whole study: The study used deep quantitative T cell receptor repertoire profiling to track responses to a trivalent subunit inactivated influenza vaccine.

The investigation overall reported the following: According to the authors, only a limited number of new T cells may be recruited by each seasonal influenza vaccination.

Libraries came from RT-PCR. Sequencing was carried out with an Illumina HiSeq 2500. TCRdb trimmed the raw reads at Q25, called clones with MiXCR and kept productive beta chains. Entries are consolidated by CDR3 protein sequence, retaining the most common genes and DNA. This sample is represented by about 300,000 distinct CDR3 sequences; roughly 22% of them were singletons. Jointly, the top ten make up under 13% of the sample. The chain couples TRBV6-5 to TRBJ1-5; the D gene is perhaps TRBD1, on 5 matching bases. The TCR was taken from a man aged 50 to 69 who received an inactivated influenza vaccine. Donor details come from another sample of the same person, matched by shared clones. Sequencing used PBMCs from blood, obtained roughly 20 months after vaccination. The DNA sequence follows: TGTGCCAGCAGTTCCGGGACCTCCAGGCCCCAGCATTTT. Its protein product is CASSSGTSRPQHF.